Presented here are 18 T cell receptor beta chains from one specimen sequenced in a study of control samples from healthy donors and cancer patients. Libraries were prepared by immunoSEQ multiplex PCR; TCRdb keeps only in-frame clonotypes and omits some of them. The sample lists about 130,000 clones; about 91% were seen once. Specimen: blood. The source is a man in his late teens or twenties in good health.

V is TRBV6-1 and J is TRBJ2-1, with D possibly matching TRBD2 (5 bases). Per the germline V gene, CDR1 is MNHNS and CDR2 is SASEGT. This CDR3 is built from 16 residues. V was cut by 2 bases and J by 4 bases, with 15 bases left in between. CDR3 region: CASSERGGPGYNEQFF. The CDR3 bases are TGTGCCAGCAGTGAACGAGGTGGGCCGGGATACAATGAGCAGTTCTTC.

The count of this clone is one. CDR3 sequence: CASSGVQMSYGYTF. CDR3 in DNA: TGTGCCAGCAGCGGGGTTCAGATGAGCTATGGCTACACCTTC. The chain couples TRBV9 to TRBJ1-2, with unresolved D. This CDR3 has 14 amino acids. Germline values: CDR1 SGDLS, CDR2 YYNGEE. V shed 3 bases and J shed 4 bases, with 13 bases lying between them. The full variable domain, its missing parts supplied by reference TRBV9 and TRBJ1-2, is DSGVTQTPKHLITATGQRVTLRCSPRSGDLSVYWYQQSLDQGLQFLIQYYNGEERAKGNILERFSAQQFPDLHSELNLSSLELGDSALYFCASSGVQMSYGYTFGSGTRLTVV.

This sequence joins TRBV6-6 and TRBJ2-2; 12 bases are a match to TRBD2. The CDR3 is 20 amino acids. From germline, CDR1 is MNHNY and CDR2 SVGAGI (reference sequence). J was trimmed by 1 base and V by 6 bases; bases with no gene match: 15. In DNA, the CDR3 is TGTGCCAGCAGCGTCTATAGAGAACTAGCGGGGGGCAGGAACACCGGGGAGCTGTTTTTT. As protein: CASSVYRELAGGRNTGELFF.

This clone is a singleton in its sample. The CDR3 coding sequence is TGTGCCAGCAGCCAAGACAGGGGGCGGTCAGCTTTCTTT. Its protein product is CASSQDRGRSAFF. This chain links TRBV3-1 (or the pseudogene TRBV3-2) with TRBJ1-1, with 8 bases identical to TRBD1. From germline, CDR1 is LGHDT and CDR2 YNNKEL (reference sequence). This CDR3 comprises 13 residues. The V gene end was trimmed by 0 bases and the J gene end by 10 bases; junction bases not matched to a gene: 4.

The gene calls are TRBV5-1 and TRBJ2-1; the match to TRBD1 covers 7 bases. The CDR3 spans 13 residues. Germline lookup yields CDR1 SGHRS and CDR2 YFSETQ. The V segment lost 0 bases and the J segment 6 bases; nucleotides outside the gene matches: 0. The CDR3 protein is CASSLDRGNEQFF. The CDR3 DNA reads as TGCGCCAGCAGCTTGGACAGGGGCAATGAGCAGTTCTTC.

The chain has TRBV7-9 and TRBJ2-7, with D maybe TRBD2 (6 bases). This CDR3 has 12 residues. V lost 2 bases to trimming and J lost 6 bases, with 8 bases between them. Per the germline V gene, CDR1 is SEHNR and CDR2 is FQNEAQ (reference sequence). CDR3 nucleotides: TGTGCCAGCAGCTTAATGGGGGGCGAGCAGTACTTC. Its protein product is CASSLMGGEQYF. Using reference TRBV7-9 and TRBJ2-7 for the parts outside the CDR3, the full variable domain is DTGVSQNPRHKITKRGQNVTFRCDPISEHNRLYWYRQTLGQGPEFLTYFQNEAQLEKSRLLSDRFSAERPKGSFSTLEIQRTEQGDSAMYLCASSLMGGEQYFGPGTRLTVT.

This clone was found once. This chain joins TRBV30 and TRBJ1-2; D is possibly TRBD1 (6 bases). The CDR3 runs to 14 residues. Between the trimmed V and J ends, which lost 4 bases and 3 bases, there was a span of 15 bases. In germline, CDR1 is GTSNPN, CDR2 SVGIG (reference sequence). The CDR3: CAWKGGPLYYGYTF. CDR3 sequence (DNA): TGTGCCTGGAAAGGGGGACCGCTTTACTATGGCTACACCTTC.

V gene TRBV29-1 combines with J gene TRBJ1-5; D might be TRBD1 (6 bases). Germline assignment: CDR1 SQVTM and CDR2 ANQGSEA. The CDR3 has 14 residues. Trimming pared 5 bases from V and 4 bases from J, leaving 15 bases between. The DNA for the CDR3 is TGCAGCGTTTCACTCCGGGGGGCGAATCAGCCCCAGCATTTT. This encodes CSVSLRGANQPQHF.

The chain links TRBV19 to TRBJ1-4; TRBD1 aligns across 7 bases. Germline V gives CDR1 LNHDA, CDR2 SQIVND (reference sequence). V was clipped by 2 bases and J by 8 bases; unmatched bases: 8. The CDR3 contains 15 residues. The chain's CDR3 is CASSIYRDSGEKLFF. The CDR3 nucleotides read TGTGCCAGTAGTATATACCGGGACAGTGGGGAAAAACTGTTTTTT.

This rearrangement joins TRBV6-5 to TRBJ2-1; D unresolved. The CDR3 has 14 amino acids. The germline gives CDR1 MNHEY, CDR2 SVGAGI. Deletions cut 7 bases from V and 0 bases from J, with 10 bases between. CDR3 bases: TGTGCCAGCACTTCCGCCGGCTCCTACAATGAGCAGTTCTTC. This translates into CASTSAGSYNEQFF.

Here the CDR3 DNA reads TGTGCCAGCACCCTCCTGGTGCAGGGTGGGACACCCCTCCACTTT. Protein sequence: CASTLLVQGGTPLHF. The rearrangement joins TRBV6-5 to TRBJ1-6, with a possible D match to TRBD1 (5 bases). The CDR3 is made up of 15 amino acids. V was clipped by 7 bases and J by 11 bases, with 21 bases between them. Germline V gene sequence: CDR1 MNHEY, CDR2 SVGAGI.

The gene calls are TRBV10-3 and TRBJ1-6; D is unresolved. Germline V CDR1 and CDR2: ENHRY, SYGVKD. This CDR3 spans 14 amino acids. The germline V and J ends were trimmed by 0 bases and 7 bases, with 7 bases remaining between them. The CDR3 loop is CAISESGPNSPLHF. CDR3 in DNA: TGTGCCATCAGTGAGTCGGGCCCGAATTCACCCCTCCACTTT.

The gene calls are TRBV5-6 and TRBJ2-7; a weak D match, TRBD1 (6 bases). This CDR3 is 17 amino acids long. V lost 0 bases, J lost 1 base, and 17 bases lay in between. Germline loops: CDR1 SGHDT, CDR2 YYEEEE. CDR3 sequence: CASSLDIGQGLSYEQYF. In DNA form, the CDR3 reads TGTGCCAGCAGCTTGGACATAGGGCAGGGGCTTTCCTACGAGCAGTACTTC.

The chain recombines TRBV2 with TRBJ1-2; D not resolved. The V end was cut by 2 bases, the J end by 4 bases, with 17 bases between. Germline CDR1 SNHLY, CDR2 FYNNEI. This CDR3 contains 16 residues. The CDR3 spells CASSELNGRSSYGYTF. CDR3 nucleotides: TGTGCCAGCAGTGAACTTAATGGCAGATCTAGCTATGGCTACACCTTC.

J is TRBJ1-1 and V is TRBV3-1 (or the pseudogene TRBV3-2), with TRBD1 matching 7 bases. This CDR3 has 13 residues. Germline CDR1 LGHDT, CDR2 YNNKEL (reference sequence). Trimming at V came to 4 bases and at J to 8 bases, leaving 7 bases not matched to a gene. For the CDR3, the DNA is TGTGCCAGCAGCCCCCAAGGACAGGCAGAAGCTTTCTTT. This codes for CASSPQGQAEAFF.

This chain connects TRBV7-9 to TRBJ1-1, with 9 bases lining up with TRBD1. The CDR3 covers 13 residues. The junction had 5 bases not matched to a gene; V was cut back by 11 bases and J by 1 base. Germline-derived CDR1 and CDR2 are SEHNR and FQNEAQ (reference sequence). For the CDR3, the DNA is TGTGCCGTTCCGGGACAGGGGAACACTGAAGCTTTCTTT. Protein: CAVPGQGNTEAFF.

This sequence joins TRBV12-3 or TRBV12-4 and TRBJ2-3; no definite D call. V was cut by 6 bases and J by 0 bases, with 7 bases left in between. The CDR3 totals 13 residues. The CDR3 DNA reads TGTGCCAGCAGACCAACTAGCACAGATACGCAGTATTTT. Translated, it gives CASRPTSTDTQYF.

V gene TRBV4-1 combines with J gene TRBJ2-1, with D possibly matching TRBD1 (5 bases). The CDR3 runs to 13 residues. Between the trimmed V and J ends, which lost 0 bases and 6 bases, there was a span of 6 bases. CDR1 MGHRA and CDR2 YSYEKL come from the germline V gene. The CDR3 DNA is TGCGCCAGCAGCCAAGAGGGGCTCAATGAGCAGTTCTTC. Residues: CASSQEGLNEQFF.